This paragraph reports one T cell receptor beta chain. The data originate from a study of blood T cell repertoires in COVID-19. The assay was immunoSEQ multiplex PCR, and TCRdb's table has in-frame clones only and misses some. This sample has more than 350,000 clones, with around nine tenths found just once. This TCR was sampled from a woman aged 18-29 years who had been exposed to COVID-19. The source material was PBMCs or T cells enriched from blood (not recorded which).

This CDR3 reads CATSITKTSPGETQYF. The CDR3 DNA is TGTGCCACCAGCATAACTAAAACTAGTCCTGGAGAGACCCAGTACTTC. V usage is TRBV15 and J usage is TRBJ2-5, with a possible D match to TRBD2 (5 bases). Germline V lookup: CDR1 LNHNV, CDR2 YYDKDF (reference sequence). Deletions cut 4 bases from V and 4 bases from J, with 19 bases between. CDR3 length: 16 amino acids.